These 25 T cell receptor beta chains came from one sample sequenced in a study of blood T cell repertoires in COVID-19. This table comes from immunoSEQ multiplex PCR, and its TCRdb copy is limited to in-frame clones, with some not included. The data hold hundreds of thousands of clones, with 88% observed a single time. Sequenced input: peripheral blood. These receptors were obtained from a young man with active or convalescent COVID-19.

J is TRBJ2-3 and V is TRBV7-6; tentatively, D is TRBD2 (5 bases). The V end lost 1 base, the J end lost 1 base, and 9 bases lay between the germline ends. The CDR3 contains 15 residues. Germline V lookup: CDR1 SGHVS, CDR2 FNYEAQ. The CDR3 region is CASSLELRGTDTQYF. The CDR3, as DNA: TGTGCCAGCAGCTTAGAATTGCGGGGCACAGATACGCAGTATTTT.

This chain connects TRBV20-1 to TRBJ2-7; TRBD1 is a possible D gene (6 bases). The CDR3 runs 15 residues. Trimming cost V 3 bases and J 2 bases, with 17 bases left between them. Looked up from germline, CDR1 is DFQATT and CDR2 is SNEGSKA (reference sequence). In nucleotides, the CDR3 is TGCAGTGCTAGTGGGGCCCAGACAGGAGCCTACGAGCAGTACTTC. Encoded protein: CSASGAQTGAYEQYF.

This clone has just one count. The rearrangement links TRBV6-6 to TRBJ2-4; 7 positions agree with TRBD1. Germline CDR1 is MNHNY and CDR2 is SVGAGI (reference sequence). The ends lost 5 bases at V and 0 bases at J; junction bases unmatched: 7. CDR3 length: 16 residues. CDR3 loop: CASSPSGQLAKNIQYF. The CDR3 DNA is TGTGCCAGCAGTCCCTCGGGACAGCTAGCCAAAAACATTCAGTACTTC.

The chain links TRBV6-2 or TRBV6-3 to TRBJ2-4, with D maybe TRBD1 (5 bases). CDR1 is MNHEY, CDR2 SVGEGT, per germline. V lost 5 bases, J lost 5 bases, and 10 bases lay in between. CDR3 length: 13 residues. The CDR3 is CASSMTEENIQYF. The CDR3 bases are TGTGCCAGCAGTATGACAGAGGAAAACATTCAGTACTTC.

The J gene is TRBJ1-3, the V gene TRBV7-8; D is uncertain. CDR3 length: 15 residues. The ends were cut back, 5 bases at V and 4 bases at J, with 15 bases in the middle. CDR1 SGHVS and CDR2 FQNEAQ come from the germline V gene. Written as DNA, the CDR3 is TGTGCCAGCAGCCCCGAGAGGTTTCAAGGAAACACCATATATTTT. Its translation: CASSPERFQGNTIYF.

This rearrangement joins TRBV6-5 to TRBJ2-5, with D possibly TRBD1 on 6 matching bases. Trimming removed 5 bases from V and 2 bases from J, with 12 bases in between. Germline values: CDR1 MNHEY, CDR2 SVGAGI. The CDR3 has 14 amino acids. CDR3 amino acids: CASSRYGQQETQYF. The CDR3 DNA follows: TGTGCCAGCAGTCGCTACGGACAGCAAGAGACCCAGTACTTC.

This chain joins TRBV12-3 or TRBV12-4 and TRBJ2-2; a possible D gene is TRBD2 (5 bases). V dropped 3 bases and J dropped 8 bases, with 7 bases sitting between them. This CDR3 region has 12 residues. CDR3 DNA sequence: TGTGCCAGCAGTTTCGGGAAAGGGGAGCTGTTTTTT. Its translation is CASSFGKGELFF.

The rearrangement joins TRBV27 to TRBJ2-1; 10 nucleotides line up with TRBD2. The CDR3 extends over 16 amino acids. The V and J ends lost 5 bases and 8 bases, in that order; junction bases with no gene match: 12. Germline CDR1 is MNHEY and CDR2 is SMNVEV (reference sequence). This chain's CDR3 is CASSPQRGGSGYEQFF. For the CDR3, the DNA is TGTGCCAGCAGTCCCCAGCGGGGGGGTTCAGGCTATGAGCAGTTCTTC.

Only a few counts were recorded for this clone. V usage is TRBV13 and J usage is TRBJ1-1; 7 nucleotides agree with TRBD1. This CDR3 spans 15 amino acids. The J segment lost 1 base and the V segment lost 5 bases, leaving 7 bases of the junction unmatched. Germline loops: CDR1 PRHDT, CDR2 FYEKMQ (reference sequence). The CDR3 spells CASSPRTGSNTEAFF. DNA of the CDR3: TGTGCCAGCAGCCCCCGGACAGGATCGAACACTGAAGCTTTCTTT.

The chain carries TRBV12-3 or TRBV12-4 and TRBJ1-2; no clear D gene. The ends were cut back, 4 bases at V and 4 bases at J, with 10 bases in the middle. The CDR3 consists of 13 residues. The CDR3 spells CASSSGALYGYTF. CDR3 DNA: TGTGCCAGCAGTTCGGGAGCCCTCTATGGCTACACCTTC.

The V and J genes are TRBV11-2 and TRBJ1-1, with a tentative D call TRBD1 (5 bases). Deletions cut 4 bases from V and 0 bases from J, with 21 bases between. This CDR3 comprises 18 residues. Germline V lookup: CDR1 SGHAT, CDR2 FQNNGV. Here the CDR3 DNA reads TGTGCCAGCAGCTCCACCTTTCGGGGGTTAAGAGTGAACACTGAAGCTTTCTTT. Amino acids: CASSSTFRGLRVNTEAFF. Combining the CDR3 with reference TRBV11-2 and TRBJ1-1 gives the whole variable domain EAGVAQSPRYKIIEKRQSVAFWCNPISGHATLYWYQQILGQGPKLLIQFQNNGVVDDSQLPKDRFSAERLKGVDSTLKIQPAKLEDSAVYLCASSSTFRGLRVNTEAFFGQGTRLTVV.

CDR3 nucleotide sequence: TGTGCCAGCAGCTTTGGGGCGGGGGTAGTAGGAGAGACCCAGTACTTC. It codes for CASSFGAGVVGETQYF. The V call is TRBV7-9, the J call TRBJ2-5; 7 bases align to TRBD2. Per the germline V gene, CDR1 is SEHNR and CDR2 is FQNEAQ (reference sequence). This CDR3 is 16 amino acids long. Trimming took 3 bases from V and 4 from J; bases not matched to a gene: 11.

V is TRBV3-1 (or the pseudogene TRBV3-2) and J is TRBJ2-7; D may be TRBD1 (6 bases). The germline CDR1 and CDR2 sequences are LGHDT and YNNKEL (reference sequence). The CDR3 covers 14 residues. The V gene lost 4 bases and the J gene lost 4 bases, with 14 bases spanning the gap. The CDR3 DNA reads as TGTGCCAGCAGCCGTGATGTGGGGGCATACGAGCAGTACTTC. Encoded protein: CASSRDVGAYEQYF.

The chain is built from TRBV10-3 and TRBJ2-5; 10 nucleotides agree with TRBD1. Germline V gene sequence: CDR1 ENHRY, CDR2 SYGVKD. Trimming at V came to 6 bases and at J to 5 bases, leaving 6 bases not matched to a gene. The CDR3 spans 14 residues. CDR3 sequence (DNA): TGTGCCATCAGGGGAGGACAGGGGGAGGAGACCCAGTACTTC. This codes for CAIRGGQGEETQYF.

The chain joins TRBV2 to TRBJ1-1; D ambiguous. This CDR3 is built from 14 residues. The germline V gene has CDR1 SNHLY and CDR2 FYNNEI. Trimming removed 3 bases from V and 4 bases from J, with 12 bases in between. CDR3 in DNA: TGTGCCAGCAGTGAGCCGGGTATGGCCACTGAAGCTTTCTTT. Translated: CASSEPGMATEAFF.

The genes are TRBV6-5 and TRBJ1-3; 8 nucleotides agree with TRBD1. The germline CDR1 and CDR2 sequences are MNHEY and SVGAGI. The CDR3 runs to 14 residues. V gave up 6 bases and J gave up 10 bases; unmatched junction bases: 11. The CDR3 DNA follows: TGTGCCAGCAGCTCGCTGTGGGGGGACAGGACCATATATTTT. It translates to CASSSLWGDRTIYF.

J is TRBJ2-7 and V is TRBV9; possible D gene TRBD1, 5 bases. Germline V gene data show CDR1 as SGDLS and CDR2 as YYNGEE. Trimming shortened V by 3 bases and J by 2 bases, and 12 bases separated the two germline ends. The CDR3 totals 14 residues. CDR3 nucleotide sequence: TGTGCCAGCAGCGCGACAGAGATGACCTACGAGCAGTACTTC. Protein sequence: CASSATEMTYEQYF.

The chain recombines TRBV7-8 with TRBJ2-1, with 12 bases fitting TRBD2. The CDR3 covers 18 residues. Germline assignment: CDR1 SGHVS and CDR2 FQNEAQ. Germline trimming cut 5 bases from V and 1 base from J; bases unmatched to any gene: 9. The CDR3 reads CASSLLSSGGGSYNEQFF. The CDR3, as DNA: TGTGCCAGCAGCCTACTATCTAGCGGGGGGGGTTCCTACAATGAGCAGTTCTTC.

The chain employs TRBV7-7 and TRBJ2-1; 10 bases are a match to TRBD1. The CDR3 sequence is 17 residues long. With 3 bases clipped from V and 7 bases from J, the junction kept 12 bases outside the gene matches. CDR1 is SSHAT and CDR2 is FNYEAQ in the germline V gene (reference sequence). This chain's CDR3 is CASSFNIRQGAKNEQFF. In DNA, the CDR3 is TGTGCCAGCAGCTTCAACATCCGACAGGGGGCGAAGAATGAGCAGTTCTTC.

The chain combines TRBV25-1 with TRBJ1-6; D possibly corresponds to TRBD1 (5 bases). CDR3 length: 14 residues. Germline CDR1 reads MGHDK; CDR2 reads SYGVNS. The V and J ends lost 7 bases and 0 bases respectively, with 7 bases between them. Here the CDR3 reads CASTGGSYNSPLHF. CDR3 DNA sequence: TGTGCCAGCACGGGGGGCTCCTATAATTCACCCCTCCACTTT.

The table lists this clone with a count of one. This chain joins TRBV7-8 and TRBJ1-5; D is perhaps TRBD1 (6 bases). The V gene lost 1 base and the J gene lost 4 bases, with 11 bases spanning the gap. This CDR3 region has 15 residues. Germline V gives CDR1 SGHVS, CDR2 FQNEAQ. CDR3: CASSLGYRDNQPQHF. CDR3 in DNA: TGTGCCAGCAGCTTAGGTTACAGGGATAATCAGCCCCAGCATTTT.

The chain carries TRBV6-2 or TRBV6-3 and TRBJ1-1, with TRBD1 identical over 8 bases. The CDR3 consists of 16 residues. Germline V gene lookup returns CDR1 MNHEY and CDR2 SVGEGT. V was pared by 5 bases and J by 4 bases, with 12 bases of the junction left unmatched. CDR3 residues: CASSPDRGGSGTEAFF. In nucleotides, the CDR3 is TGTGCCAGCAGTCCCGACAGGGGAGGGTCGGGCACTGAAGCTTTCTTT.

V and J are TRBV3-1 (or the pseudogene TRBV3-2) and TRBJ2-3; 9 bases align to TRBD2. CDR3 length: 18 residues. Losses at the gene ends were 11 bases for V and 0 bases for J; bases not matched to a gene: 18. Per the germline V gene, CDR1 is LGHDT and CDR2 is YNNKEL (reference sequence). The CDR3 spells CAASRGTSRQSSTDTQYF. In nucleotides, the CDR3 is TGTGCCGCTTCCCGCGGGACTAGCCGTCAATCTAGCACAGATACGCAGTATTTT.

The chain joins TRBV4-3 to TRBJ2-6; possibly TRBD1 for D (6 bases). This CDR3 comprises 16 residues. V was clipped by 0 bases and J by 2 bases, with 8 bases between them. Germline V gene lookup returns CDR1 LGHNA and CDR2 YSLEER. CDR3 nucleotides: TGCGCCAGCAGCCAAGATGCAGGGGCTGGGGCCAACGTCCTGACTTTC. The encoded protein is CASSQDAGAGANVLTF.

The chain joins TRBV19 to TRBJ2-7; 12 positions agree with TRBD1. This CDR3 comprises 15 residues. The trim removed 4 bases at V and 0 bases at J, leaving 1 base unmatched. Germline assignment: CDR1 LNHDA and CDR2 SQIVND (reference sequence). The CDR3 DNA is TGTGCCAGTAGTAGGGGACAGGGGGCCTCCTACGAGCAGTACTTC. Translation gives CASSRGQGASYEQYF.